These T cell receptor beta chains were read from a single sample in a study of cytomegalovirus exposure and HLA in healthy donors. TCRdb's table, derived via immunoSEQ multiplex PCR, lists solely in-frame clones and lacks some. The sample lists 150,000 to 200,000 clones, roughly four fifths occurring once. Source material: PBMCs. All receptors come from a woman in her 40s in good health and CMV-seronegative. The CDR3 runs from the conserved cysteine through the conserved F or W. A D gene is named only where the DNA matches it firmly. Part of the rows lack a size; the others show once, few, many or a class for expanded clones.

TRBV2	.	.	TRBJ2-1	CASSEESVYNEQFF	TGTGCCAGCAGTGAAGAAAGCGTATACAATGAGCAGTTCTTC
TRBV5-4	.	.	TRBJ2-7	CASSRDFFSGNEQYF	TGTGCCAGCAGCCGGGACTTCTTTTCAGGGAACGAGCAGTACTTC
TRBV2	few	.	TRBJ1-1	CASSGLTGDTEAFF	TGTGCCAGCAGTGGTCTGACAGGAGACACTGAAGCTTTCTTT
TRBV6-6	.	.	TRBJ2-7	CASSFGHPSYEQYF	TGTGCCAGCAGTTTTGGACACCCCTCCTACGAGCAGTACTTC
TRBV5-6	.	.	TRBJ2-7	CASSAQGKDYEQYF	TGTGCCAGCAGCGCGCAGGGAAAGGACTACGAGCAGTACTTC
TRBV5-6	.	.	TRBJ2-7	CASSREAYEQYF	TGTGCCAGCAGTAGGGAGGCTTACGAGCAGTACTTC
TRBV9	.	.	TRBJ1-1	CASSVGLGTYEEAFF	TGTGCCAGCAGCGTAGGTCTAGGGACATATGAAGAAGCTTTCTTT
TRBV5-1	few	TRBD1	TRBJ2-7	CASSVRTGDSGEQYF	TGCGCCAGCAGCGTCCGGACAGGGGATTCGGGCGAGCAGTACTTC
TRBV11-2	.	TRBD2	TRBJ2-1	CASGDLRGRNHNEQFF	TGTGCCAGCGGAGACCTTCGCGGGAGGAACCACAATGAGCAGTTCTTC
TRBV15	few	.	TRBJ1-4	CATSRDRSGDRGEKLFF	TGTGCCACCAGCAGAGATCGCTCAGGGGATCGTGGTGAAAAACTGTTTTTT
TRBV5-1	few	.	TRBJ2-7	CASSLGDRSEQYF	TGCGCCAGCAGCTTGGGAGATCGGTCCGAGCAGTACTTC
TRBV19	.	.	TRBJ2-2	CASHPDRNTGELFF	TGTGCCAGCCACCCGGACAGGAACACCGGGGAGCTGTTTTTT
TRBV29-1	.	TRBD1	TRBJ1-1	CSVRGAAEAFF	TGCAGCGTCAGGGGGGCGGCTGAAGCTTTCTTT
TRBV7-7	.	TRBD1	TRBJ2-1	CASSFDRGNEQFF	TGTGCTAGCAGCTTTGACAGGGGAAATGAGCAGTTCTTC
TRBV7-9	.	.	TRBJ2-3	CASRSTGTDTQYF	TGTGCCAGCAGATCAACAGGAACAGATACGCAGTATTTT
TRBV12-5	.	TRBD2	TRBJ2-1	CASVRASGMYNEQFF	TGTGCTAGTGTCAGGGCTAGCGGGATGTACAATGAGCAGTTCTTC
TRBV6-1	.	.	TRBJ1-5	CASSYRVNQPQHF	TGTGCCAGCAGCTACAGGGTAAATCAGCCCCAGCATTTT
TRBV5-1	few	.	TRBJ1-2	CASSLEGLAGAEDYGYTF	TGCGCCAGCAGCTTGGAGGGTCTTGCGGGGGCAGAGGACTATGGCTACACCTTC
TRBV5-1	.	.	TRBJ2-2	CASSLAAGNTGELFF	TGCGCCAGCAGCTTGGCAGCGGGGAACACCGGGGAGCTGTTTTTT
TRBV5-1	.	TRBD1	TRBJ2-7	CASSGQGQGADEQYF	TGCGCCAGCAGCGGACAAGGACAGGGGGCGGACGAGCAGTACTTC
TRBV7-9	few	.	TRBJ1-4	CASSSEQGRQEKLFF	TGTGCCAGCAGCTCGGAACAGGGACGGCAAGAAAAACTGTTTTTT
TRBV2	few	.	TRBJ2-3	CASSVINTQYF	TGTGCCAGCAGTGTTATAAATACGCAGTATTTT
TRBV15	.	TRBD1	TRBJ1-3	CATSRGQGENTIYF	TGTGCCACCAGCAGGGGACAGGGGGAAAACACCATATATTTT
TRBV29-1	.	.	TRBJ1-2	CSVQGQGYGYTF	TGCAGCGTTCAGGGGCAGGGCTATGGCTACACCTTC
TRBV5-4	.	TRBD2	TRBJ2-5	CASSPRGGEETQYF	TGTGCCAGCAGCCCGCGGGGGGGCGAAGAGACCCAGTACTTC
TRBV9	once	TRBD2	TRBJ2-1	CASSVGVSGGSGEQFF	TGTGCCAGCAGCGTAGGGGTTTCGGGAGGGAGCGGTGAGCAGTTCTTC
TRBV5-1	.	.	TRBJ2-2	CASSPTFTNTGELFF	TGCGCCAGCAGCCCGACATTTACGAACACCGGGGAGCTGTTTTTT
TRBV5-6	once	.	TRBJ1-2	CASSPKRGIYGYTF	TGTGCCAGCAGCCCAAAAAGGGGGATCTATGGCTACACCTTC
TRBV15	.	TRBD1	TRBJ1-4	CATSSMDRLAEKLFF	TGTGCCACCAGCAGTATGGACAGGCTTGCGGAAAAACTGTTTTTT
TRBV29-1	.	.	TRBJ2-5	CSVGGESETQYF	TGCAGCGTAGGTGGGGAGTCAGAGACCCAGTACTTC
TRBV5-1	.	TRBD1	TRBJ2-5	CASSLEQGAETQYF	TGCGCCAGCAGCTTGGAACAGGGGGCTGAGACCCAGTACTTC
TRBV25-1	few	TRBD1	TRBJ1-1	CASSPPGYWAGGVTEAFF	TGTGCCAGCAGTCCCCCGGGATATTGGGCAGGGGGAGTCACTGAAGCTTTCTTT
TRBV28	.	TRBD2	TRBJ2-7	CASSSPSGRGEQYF	TGTGCCAGCAGTTCCCCCAGCGGGAGGGGTGAGCAGTACTTC
TRBV5-1	.	TRBD1	TRBJ2-1	CASSLEGQGWQFF	TGCGCCAGCAGCTTGGAAGGACAGGGGTGGCAGTTCTTC
TRBV30	.	.	TRBJ2-2	CAWSRAGIGELFF	TGTGCCTGGAGTCGCGCGGGGATTGGGGAGCTGTTTTTT
TRBV13	.	TRBD2	TRBJ2-5	CASSSASSGKQETQYF	TGTGCCAGCAGCTCCGCGTCTAGCGGCAAGCAAGAGACCCAGTACTTC
TRBV11-2	.	.	TRBJ2-5	CASSLEMRQETQYF	TGTGCCAGCAGCTTAGAGATGCGGCAAGAGACCCAGTACTTC
TRBV18	few	TRBD1	TRBJ1-1	CASSPGTGNTEAFF	TGTGCCAGCTCACCCGGGACAGGGAATACTGAAGCTTTCTTT
TRBV5-1	.	.	TRBJ1-4	CASSLASGGNEKLFF	TGCGCCAGCAGCTTGGCCTCGGGGGGTAATGAAAAACTGTTTTTT
TRBV2	.	.	TRBJ1-1	CASSEAGGGTEAFF	TGTGCCAGCAGTGAAGCGGGAGGAGGGACTGAAGCTTTCTTT
TRBV30	.	TRBD1	TRBJ1-2	CAWSEGGSGYTF	TGTGCCTGGAGTGAAGGGGGCAGTGGCTACACCTTC
TRBV28	.	.	TRBJ1-1	CASSQGYTEAFF	TGTGCCAGCAGTCAGGGGTACACTGAAGCTTTCTTT
TRBV2	.	TRBD1	TRBJ2-7	CASSGTGGYEQYF	TGTGCCAGCAGTGGGACAGGGGGGTACGAGCAGTACTTC